The clone carrying this T cell receptor (beta chain) was observed at least ten times. Germline CDR1 is MDHEN and CDR2 is SYDVKM. J was trimmed by 3 bases and V by 4 bases; bases with no gene match: 9. CDR3 length equals 16 residues. This record comes from a study of T cells in Graves' hyperthyroidism and ophthalmopathy. TCR beta CDR3 regions were amplified from RNA transcripts. A set of HTBI primers served as the primers for a first-round RT-PCR of the TCR CDR3. TCRdb reprocessed the multiplex PCR reads with MiXCR, giving one entry per CDR3 protein. The repertoire holds 700,000 or so distinct CDR3 sequences, with 16% as singletons.

The sequence came from a man between 18 and 35 years old with Graves' hyperthyroidism. Sequenced sample: blood. The chain combines TRBV28 with TRBJ2-7; 10 bases align to TRBD2. CDR3 in DNA: TGTGCCAGCAGTTACCCCCCTAGCGGGAGTGACTACGAGCAGTACTTC. Amino acid sequence: CASSYPPSGSDYEQYF.